The 11 T cell receptor beta chains given below trace back to one sample, sequenced in a study of T cells in Graves' hyperthyroidism and ophthalmopathy. RNA transcripts served as the template for amplifying TCR beta CDR3 regions. The HTBI primer set drove a first-round RT-PCR of the TCR CDR3. TCRdb recomputed calls from the multiplex PCR reads with MiXCR, one row per CDR3 protein. The table includes around 400,000 distinct CDR3 sequences, approximately 13% detected once. Material for sequencing was blood. These receptors were taken from a woman aged 18-29 years with Graves' hyperthyroidism.

This clonotype was recorded at least ten times. The chain joins TRBV28 to TRBJ2-3; D ambiguous. CDR1 MDHEN and CDR2 SYDVKM come from the germline V gene. V dropped 4 bases and J dropped 3 bases, with 8 bases sitting between them. The CDR3 covers 13 residues. CDR3 coding DNA: TGTGCCAGCAGTTCCACTCTAACAGATACGCAGTATTTT. Translating it yields CASSSTLTDTQYF.

The chain recombines TRBV19 with TRBJ2-3; 7 bases line up with TRBD1. Germline CDR1 reads LNHDA; CDR2 reads SQIVND (reference sequence). The CDR3 runs 15 residues. The V gene end was trimmed by 4 bases and the J gene end by 0 bases; junction bases not matched to a gene: 4. The CDR3 DNA sequence: TGTGCCAGTAGTACCGACAGGGTTAGCACAGATACGCAGTATTTT. Amino acid sequence: CASSTDRVSTDTQYF.

This clonotype has ten or more counts. The V gene is TRBV7-9, the J gene TRBJ1-2; 11 positions match TRBD1. V shed 1 base and J 8 bases; nucleotides not matched to a gene: 0. The CDR3 contains 13 residues. Germline-derived CDR1 and CDR2 are SEHNR and FQNEAQ (reference sequence). DNA of the CDR3: TGTGCCAGCAGCTTAGGGACAGGGGGCGGCTACACCTTC. Amino acid sequence: CASSLGTGGGYTF.

The CDR3 region is CSLGAGNSGNTIYF. CDR3 in DNA: TGCAGCTTGGGAGCAGGGAACTCTGGAAACACCATATATTTT. The chain recombines TRBV20-1 with TRBJ1-3, with D tentatively TRBD1 (5 bases). This CDR3 is 14 amino acids long. Germline V lookup: CDR1 DFQATT, CDR2 SNEGSKA (reference sequence).

In regard to this clonotype: At one end the junction does not follow the germline gene, possibly because of a read error. The chain uses TRBV30 and TRBJ2-5, with D possibly matching TRBD1 (5 bases). This CDR3 contains 11 residues. Germline loops: CDR1 GTSNPN, CDR2 SVGIG (reference sequence). CDR3 bases: TGTGCCTGGAGCAATACAGGTTGGCGGAACTTC. Amino acid sequence: CAWSNTGWRNF.

In this sample, this clonotype turned up many times. V is TRBV7-2 and J is TRBJ1-1; 8 bases map to TRBD1. V trimming: 6 bases; J trimming: 4 bases; junction bases outside the gene matches: 4. The CDR3 extends over 13 amino acids. CDR1 and CDR2 from the germline V gene are SGHTA and FQGNSA. CDR3 protein: CASRWTGTTEAFF. The CDR3, as DNA: TGTGCCAGCAGATGGACAGGGACCACTGAAGCTTTCTTT.

This clonotype was seen many times. The chain uses TRBV7-2 and TRBJ2-2; D not certain. Germline V gives CDR1 SGHTA, CDR2 FQGNSA. V was clipped by 5 bases and J by 2 bases, with 12 bases between them. The CDR3 length is 15 residues. The CDR3 DNA follows: TGTGCCAGCAGCCCTGGCCCAATCAACACCGGGGAGCTGTTTTTT. Protein: CASSPGPINTGELFF. The variable domain in full, with the rest retrieved from reference TRBV7-2 and TRBJ2-2, is GAGVSQSPSNKVTEKGKDVELRCDPISGHTALYWYRQSLGQGLEFLIYFQGNSAPDKSGLPSDRFSAERTGGSVSTLTIQRTQQEDSAVYLCASSPGPINTGELFFGEGSRLTVL.

This clonotype has a single count. A read error may explain this, as a much larger clone is one base away. The chain links TRBV5-1 to TRBJ2-2, with D possibly matching TRBD1 (6 bases). This CDR3 has 15 amino acids. Germline V gene data show CDR1 as SGHRS and CDR2 as YFSETQ. The DNA of the CDR3 is TGCGCCCGCAGCAGCACAGGGTTAAGCACCGGGGAGCTGTTTTTT. It translates to CARSSTGLSTGELFF.

This chain links TRBV6-1 with TRBJ2-2; no firm D call. The ends were cut back, 4 bases at V and 0 bases at J, with 9 bases in the middle. This CDR3 region has 15 residues. The germline V gene has CDR1 MNHNS and CDR2 SASEGT. CDR3 sequence (DNA): TGTGCCAGCAGTGTACTAAAGACGAACACCGGGGAGCTGTTTTTT. It codes for CASSVLKTNTGELFF.

The chain uses TRBV11-2 and TRBJ1-1; the D is unclear. Trimming left V 1 base short and J 4 bases short, with 10 bases between. This CDR3 comprises 14 residues. From germline, CDR1 is SGHAT and CDR2 FQNNGV. This chain's CDR3 is CASSLGMTGTEAFF. In DNA form, the CDR3 reads TGTGCCAGCAGCTTAGGTATGACGGGCACTGAAGCTTTCTTT.

This chain uses TRBV12-3 or TRBV12-4 with TRBJ1-2; 8 bases align to TRBD1. Trimming at V came to 5 bases and at J to 8 bases, leaving 10 bases not matched to a gene. This CDR3 contains 14 residues. In DNA form, the CDR3 reads TGTGCCAGCAGTCCCACAGGGGGAGCCTTCGGCTACACCTTC. Its translation: CASSPTGGAFGYTF.